Below are 9 T cell receptor beta chains sequenced from a single sample in a study of cytomegalovirus exposure and HLA in healthy donors. PCR amplification relied on 60 Vbeta primers (plus 13 Jbeta primers). This table comes from immunoSEQ multiplex PCR, and its TCRdb copy is limited to in-frame clones, with some not included. This sample has around 150,000 clones, with roughly two thirds found just once. The source material was PBMCs. Every receptor here comes from a woman aged 25 to 45 in good health and CMV-seronegative.

The CDR3 loop is CSVEDPAYGYTF. CDR3 sequence (DNA): TGCAGCGTTGAAGATCCCGCGTATGGCTACACCTTC. The V and J genes are TRBV29-1 and TRBJ1-2, with D hard to call. This CDR3 contains 12 residues. V shed 0 bases and J shed 5 bases, with 7 bases lying between them. From germline, CDR1 is SQVTM and CDR2 ANQGSEA.

This clone was seen only once. J is TRBJ2-1 and V is TRBV5-1, with 9 bases identical to TRBD2. CDR1 is SGHRS and CDR2 is YFSETQ in the germline V gene. The CDR3 consists of 15 residues. The trim removed 5 bases at V and 5 bases at J, leaving 8 bases unmatched. The DNA of the CDR3 is TGCGCCAGCAGAAGAGGACTAGCGAGGAACAATGAGCAGTTCTTC. Amino acid sequence: CASRRGLARNNEQFF.

The rearrangement joins TRBV7-2 to TRBJ2-1; TRBD2 agrees at 10 bases. The CDR3 consists of 15 residues. V shed 4 bases, J shed 7 bases, and the junction held 7 bases outside the gene matches. Germline CDR1 and CDR2: SGHTA and FQGNSA. The CDR3 reads CASSSLAGVRNEQFF. CDR3 nucleotides: TGTGCCAGCAGCTCCCTAGCGGGGGTACGGAATGAGCAGTTCTTC.

The chain employs TRBV4-2 and TRBJ2-5; D call uncertain. This CDR3 is built from 13 residues. Deletions cut 1 base from V and 5 bases from J, with 8 bases between. From germline, CDR1 is LGHNA and CDR2 YNFKEQ. The CDR3: CASSQVPAETQYF. DNA of the CDR3: TGTGCCAGCAGCCAAGTTCCAGCGGAGACCCAGTACTTC.

The chain is built from TRBV5-6 and TRBJ1-1, with D hard to call. The CDR3 loop spans 13 amino acids. Trimming took off 4 bases at V and 1 base at J, with 8 bases between the two ends. Germline-derived CDR1 and CDR2 are SGHDT and YYEEEE. The CDR3 spells CASSPIQNTEAFF. Written as DNA, the CDR3 is TGTGCCAGCAGCCCCATTCAGAACACTGAAGCTTTCTTT. The full variable domain, in which reference TRBV5-6 and TRBJ1-1 provide the parts outside the CDR3, is DAGVTQSPTHLIKTRGQQVTLRCSPKSGHDTVSWYQQALGQGPQFIFQYYEEEERQRGNFPDRFSGHQFPNYSSELNVNALLLGDSALYLCASSPIQNTEAFFGQGTRLTVV.

The rearrangement joins TRBV7-9 to TRBJ2-1; D gene unclear. Germline assignment: CDR1 SEHNR and CDR2 FQNEAQ (reference sequence). Trimming left V 4 bases short and J 7 bases short, with 11 bases between. The CDR3 loop spans 13 amino acids. CDR3 loop: CASSSSVVNEQFF. As DNA, the CDR3 is TGTGCCAGCAGCTCTAGTGTTGTGAATGAGCAGTTCTTC.

The V call is TRBV9, the J call TRBJ2-2, with TRBD2 identical over 7 bases. This CDR3 region has 16 residues. V shed 3 bases, J shed 5 bases, and the junction held 10 bases outside the gene matches. Germline V gene sequence: CDR1 SGDLS, CDR2 YYNGEE. CDR3 region: CASSASGGTHTGELFF. CDR3 in DNA: TGTGCCAGCAGCGCTTCGGGGGGAACGCATACCGGGGAGCTGTTTTTT.

This clone was seen a few times. The V call is TRBV4-3, the J call TRBJ1-5; TRBD1 might be the D (5 bases). The CDR3 covers 15 residues. Germline-derived CDR1 and CDR2 are LGHNA and YSLEER. V was shortened by 4 bases and J by 3 bases, with 13 bases between the two germline ends. CDR3 in DNA: TGCGCCAGCAGCCGCGACAGAGTTCTCAATCAGCCCCAGCATTTT. Encoded protein: CASSRDRVLNQPQHF.

Only a few counts were recorded for this clone. The chain is built from TRBV7-2 and TRBJ2-7; 9 nucleotides line up with TRBD1. Germline V gene lookup returns CDR1 SGHTA and CDR2 FQGNSA. J was trimmed by 4 bases and V by 2 bases; bases with no gene match: 6. This CDR3 comprises 15 residues. In DNA, the CDR3 is TGTGCCAGCAGCTTAACCCGGACAGGGGCGTACGAGCAGTACTTC. Translating it yields CASSLTRTGAYEQYF.